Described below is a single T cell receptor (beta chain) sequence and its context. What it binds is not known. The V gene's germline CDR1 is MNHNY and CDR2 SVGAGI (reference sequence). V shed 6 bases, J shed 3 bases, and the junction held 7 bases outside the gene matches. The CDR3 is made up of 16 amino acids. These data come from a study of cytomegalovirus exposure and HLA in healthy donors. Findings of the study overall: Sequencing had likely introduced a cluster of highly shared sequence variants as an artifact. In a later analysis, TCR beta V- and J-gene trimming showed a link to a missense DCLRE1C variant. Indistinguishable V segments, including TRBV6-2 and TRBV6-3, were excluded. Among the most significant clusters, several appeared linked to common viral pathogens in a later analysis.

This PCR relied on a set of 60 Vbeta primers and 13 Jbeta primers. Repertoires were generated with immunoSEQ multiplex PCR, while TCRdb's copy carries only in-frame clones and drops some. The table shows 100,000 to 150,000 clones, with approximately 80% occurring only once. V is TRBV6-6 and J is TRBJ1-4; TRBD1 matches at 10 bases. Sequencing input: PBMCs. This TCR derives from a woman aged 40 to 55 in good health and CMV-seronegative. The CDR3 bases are TGTGCCAGCAGCTCCGGGACAGGGGTTTCTAATGAAAAACTGTTTTTT. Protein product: CASSSGTGVSNEKLFF.